The 24 T cell receptor beta chains presented below share a single source sample, sequenced in a study of shared clonotypes between healthy human individuals. TCRdb keeps only in-frame clones here, not all; method: immunoSEQ multiplex PCR. The sample records 1,500,000 or so clones, 98% to 99% being singletons. Sequences were obtained from naive CD4+ T cells sorted from blood. Described subset: CD45RA+ positively selected. These receptors originate from a man aged 30-40 years in good health.

V and J are TRBV7-6 and TRBJ2-4; 7 positions match TRBD1. This CDR3 has 16 residues. Germline V lookup: CDR1 SGHVS, CDR2 FNYEAQ. Trimming cost V 1 base and J 0 bases; bases outside gene matches: 3. CDR3: CASSLEGGQAKNIQYF. CDR3 coding DNA: TGTGCCAGCAGCTTAGAAGGGGGCCAAGCCAAAAACATTCAGTACTTC.

The chain employs TRBV9 and TRBJ2-2; the D is unclear. Per the germline V gene, CDR1 is SGDLS and CDR2 is YYNGEE. CDR3 size: 14 residues. Trimming left V 1 base short and J 4 bases short, with 8 bases between. Here the CDR3 DNA reads TGTGCCAGCAGCGTACAGTCCTTCACCGGGGAGCTGTTTTTT. Protein product: CASSVQSFTGELFF.

V and J are TRBV5-8 and TRBJ2-7; TRBD1 agrees at 8 bases. The CDR3 sequence is 15 residues long. Germline lookup yields CDR1 SGHTS and CDR2 YDEGEE. J gave up 6 bases and V 0 bases, and 8 bases lay outside the gene matches. The CDR3 bases are TGTGCCAGCAGCTTGGTTGGACAGGGTTTCCTCGAGCAGTACTTC. Its protein product is CASSLVGQGFLEQYF.

The chain links TRBV5-1 to TRBJ1-5; the D is unclear. Germline V gene lookup returns CDR1 SGHRS and CDR2 YFSETQ. The ends were cut back, 0 bases at V and 7 bases at J, with 11 bases in the middle. This CDR3 comprises 14 residues. CDR3 loop: CASSLVGNGQPQHF. DNA of the CDR3: TGCGCCAGCAGCTTGGTTGGCAATGGGCAGCCCCAGCATTTT.

The gene calls are TRBV27 and TRBJ2-7; tentatively, D is TRBD2 (5 bases). Between the trimmed V and J ends, which lost 1 base and 4 bases, there was a span of 11 bases. The CDR3 totals 14 residues. CDR1 and CDR2 (germline): MNHEY, SMNVEV (reference sequence). For the CDR3, the DNA is TGTGCCAGCAGTTTATGGAGGACTTCGTACGAGCAGTACTTC. Its protein product is CASSLWRTSYEQYF.

The chain is built from TRBV18 and TRBJ1-1; the D gene is possibly TRBD1 (5 bases). Trimming pared 3 bases from V and 0 bases from J, leaving 14 bases between. Germline loops: CDR1 KGHSH, CDR2 LQKENI. The CDR3 is 16 amino acids. CDR3 sequence (DNA): TGTGCCAGCTCACCTCGTCTTGGGGGGGTGAACACTGAAGCTTTCTTT. It translates to CASSPRLGGVNTEAFF.

The gene calls are TRBV5-1 and TRBJ2-1; 7 bases align to TRBD2. Germline V gives CDR1 SGHRS, CDR2 YFSETQ. J was trimmed by 8 bases and V by 2 bases; bases with no gene match: 7. The CDR3 runs 14 residues. The CDR3 is CASSFSAGVYEQFF. In DNA form, the CDR3 reads TGCGCCAGCAGCTTTTCGGCGGGAGTCTATGAGCAGTTCTTC.

With respect to this clone: The same CDR3 also results from other DNA sequences found in this sample. CDR3 region: CASSSTSYEQYF. For the CDR3, the DNA is TGTGCCAGCAGCTCGACTAGCTACGAGCAGTACTTC. This chain links TRBV7-2 with TRBJ2-7; tentative D call: TRBD2 (6 bases). Trimming stripped 4 bases from V and 3 bases from J, with 7 bases between. The CDR3 spans 12 residues. The germline CDR1 and CDR2 sequences are SGHTA and FQGNSA.

The gene calls are TRBV6-5 and TRBJ2-7, with 7 bases lining up with TRBD1. The junction had 10 bases not matched to a gene; V was cut back by 2 bases and J by 3 bases. Germline V gene data show CDR1 as MNHEY and CDR2 as SVGAGI. The CDR3 spans 16 residues. The CDR3 is CASSYLGQFPNYEQYF. The CDR3 nucleotides are TGTGCCAGCAGTTACCTGGGACAGTTCCCCAACTACGAGCAGTACTTC.

The chain couples TRBV13 to TRBJ2-2, with TRBD2 identical over 8 bases. Germline trimming cut 3 bases from V and 6 bases from J; bases unmatched to any gene: 9. CDR3 length equals 16 residues. Germline V gives CDR1 PRHDT, CDR2 FYEKMQ (reference sequence). The CDR3 loop reads CASSLFPGGSSGELFF. The CDR3 DNA reads TGTGCCAGCAGCTTGTTCCCGGGAGGGTCTTCCGGGGAGCTGTTTTTT. The full variable domain, completed using reference TRBV13 and TRBJ2-2, is AAGVIQSPRHLIKEKRETATLKCYPIPRHDTVYWYQQGPGQDPQFLISFYEKMQSDKGSIPDRFSAQQFSDYHSELNMSSLELGDSALYFCASSLFPGGSSGELFFGEGSRLTVL.

The V gene is TRBV29-1, the J gene TRBJ2-1; D ambiguous. The CDR3 is 14 residues long. CDR1 SQVTM and CDR2 ANQGSEA come from the germline V gene. Trimming took 2 bases from V and 4 from J, leaving 12 bases between them. CDR3 region: CSVELPPLYNEQFF. CDR3 bases: TGCAGCGTTGAACTTCCACCTCTATACAATGAGCAGTTCTTC.

The chain joins TRBV15 to TRBJ2-7, with 9 bases identical to TRBD1. CDR1 and CDR2 (germline): LNHNV, YYDKDF (reference sequence). The trim removed 1 base at V and 5 bases at J, leaving 3 bases unmatched. CDR3 length: 14 residues. The CDR3 loop is CATSRADRGDEQYF. CDR3 nucleotide sequence: TGTGCCACCAGCAGAGCAGACAGGGGGGACGAGCAGTACTTC.

The J gene is TRBJ2-3, the V gene TRBV27; possible D gene TRBD2, 6 bases. CDR1 and CDR2 from the germline V gene are MNHEY and SMNVEV (reference sequence). V was clipped by 6 bases and J by 3 bases, with 19 bases between them. The CDR3 consists of 16 residues. The CDR3 loop reads CASSPHGRAGTDTQYF. The DNA of the CDR3 is TGTGCCAGCAGCCCACACGGGCGGGCGGGGACAGATACGCAGTATTTT.

The J gene is TRBJ2-7, the V gene TRBV25-1; maybe TRBD2 (5 bases). The germline CDR1 and CDR2 sequences are MGHDK and SYGVNS. V lost 6 bases to trimming and J lost 1 base, with 13 bases between them. The CDR3 loop spans 14 amino acids. The DNA for the CDR3 is TGTGCCAGCAGCGCTCGGGAAGGGTCCTACGAGCAGTACTTC. Amino acids: CASSAREGSYEQYF.

Details on this clone: Distinct nucleotide sequences in the sample also encode this CDR3. The rearrangement uses TRBV19 and TRBJ2-2; 8 nucleotides match TRBD1. The CDR3 spans 14 residues. Losses at the gene ends were 2 bases for V and 5 bases for J; bases not matched to a gene: 1. Germline CDR1 LNHDA, CDR2 SQIVND (reference sequence). CDR3 protein: CASSIQGATGELFF. CDR3 in DNA: TGTGCCAGTAGTATACAGGGGGCAACCGGGGAGCTGTTTTTT.

The chain joins TRBV7-9 to TRBJ2-2; maybe TRBD1 (5 bases). Germline assignment: CDR1 SEHNR and CDR2 FQNEAQ (reference sequence). There are 13 residues in the CDR3. Trimming stripped 3 bases from V and 8 bases from J, with 10 bases between. The CDR3 region is CASSFPGLGELFF. In DNA form, the CDR3 reads TGTGCCAGCAGCTTTCCAGGGCTGGGGGAGCTGTTTTTT.

This sequence joins TRBV6-5 and TRBJ1-1; 7 bases are a match to TRBD1. Per germline, CDR1 MNHEY and CDR2 SVGAGI. V lost 1 base to trimming and J lost 8 bases; unmatched junction nucleotides: 4. This CDR3 is built from 13 residues. CDR3 region: CASSYFWDSEAFF. The CDR3 nucleotides are TGTGCCAGCAGTTACTTTTGGGACAGCGAAGCTTTCTTT.

The J gene is TRBJ2-2, the V gene TRBV6-4; D uncertain. The germline V and J ends were trimmed by 7 bases and 3 bases, with 15 bases remaining between them. The CDR3 sequence is 15 residues long. Germline CDR1 MRHNA, CDR2 SNTAGT. This CDR3 reads CASTPQAGYTGELFF. The CDR3 nucleotides are TGTGCCAGCACCCCCCAGGCTGGATACACCGGGGAGCTGTTTTTT.

The chain couples TRBV5-4 to TRBJ2-5; weak D call: TRBD2 (7 bases). The V end lost 0 bases, the J end lost 2 bases, and 17 bases lay between the germline ends. Per the germline V gene, CDR1 is SGHNT and CDR2 is YYREEE (reference sequence). This CDR3 is built from 17 residues. The DNA for the CDR3 is TGTGCCAGCAGCTTGGGGGCCGGGGGGCGCGGTCAAGAGACCCAGTACTTC. This sequence encodes CASSLGAGGRGQETQYF.

The rearrangement uses TRBV5-1 and TRBJ2-7, with a weak D call TRBD1 (7 bases). CDR1 and CDR2 from the germline V gene are SGHRS and YFSETQ. V was shortened by 7 bases and J by 7 bases, with 21 bases between the two germline ends. The CDR3 runs 14 residues. The CDR3 DNA is TGCGCCAGCGGTGTCGGAACAGGGGCGGGGGAGCAGTACTTC. Its protein product is CASGVGTGAGEQYF.

This chain joins TRBV5-1 and TRBJ2-7; 11 nucleotides line up with TRBD1. Germline values: CDR1 SGHRS, CDR2 YFSETQ. The CDR3 loop spans 17 amino acids. Trimming at V came to 2 bases and at J to 3 bases, leaving 10 bases not matched to a gene. CDR3 loop: CASSLLTTGTGGYEQYF. The CDR3 DNA follows: TGCGCCAGCAGCTTACTAACTACCGGGACAGGGGGCTACGAGCAGTACTTC.

In the case of this clone: The same CDR3 arises from other DNA sequences in this sample as well. The gene calls are TRBV28 and TRBJ2-6, with D unresolved. Trimming removed 1 base at V and 2 bases at J, with 6 bases between. This CDR3 spans 15 amino acids. The V gene's germline CDR1 is MDHEN and CDR2 SYDVKM. The CDR3 DNA sequence: TGTGCCAGCAGTTTATCGGGTGCTGGGGCCAACGTCCTGACTTTC. It encodes CASSLSGAGANVLTF. The entire variable domain, with the rest obtained from reference TRBV28 and TRBJ2-6, is as follows: DVKVTQSSRYLVKRTGEKVFLECVQDMDHENMFWYRQDPGLGLRLIYFSYDVKMKEKGDIPEGYSVSREKKERFSLILESASTNQTSMYLCASSLSGAGANVLTFGAGSRLTVL.

CDR3 DNA: TGTGCCAGCAGCTCAGGACTAGCGGGGTGGGGGGATACGCAGTATTTT. This encodes CASSSGLAGWGDTQYF. The genes are TRBV7-2 and TRBJ2-3; 12 bases are a match to TRBD2. The germline gives CDR1 SGHTA, CDR2 FQGNSA. The CDR3 covers 16 residues. The ends lost 4 bases at V and 6 bases at J; junction bases unmatched: 8.

Of note for this clone: The same CDR3 is also encoded by other DNA sequences in this sample. This rearrangement joins TRBV11-2 to TRBJ1-3, with D uncertain. Germline V gene lookup returns CDR1 SGHAT and CDR2 FQNNGV. The CDR3 consists of 13 residues. V dropped 1 base and J dropped 0 bases, with 1 base sitting between them. Here the CDR3 reads CASSLVSGNTIYF. Here the CDR3 DNA reads TGTGCCAGCAGCTTAGTCTCTGGAAACACCATATATTTT.